This T cell receptor (beta chain) was retrieved from a study of shared clonotypes between healthy human individuals (dated by TCRdb to the early 2020s). About the investigation overall: The cohort comprised two women and three men aged 18 to 49 years. Per donor, three plates each were used for CD4 naive and CD4 memory, two for CD8 naive, and one for CD8 memory. To estimate repertoire size and how much clonotypes are shared between individuals, the study performed deep sequencing of blood TCR repertoires from a few healthy adults. Different laboratories and diverse techniques were used to prepare libraries and sequence TCR repertoires, to increase sequencing depth and limit assay-specific biases. Per donor, leukapheresis produced somewhere between about 0.85 and 10 billion PBMCs.

A remark on this clone: Its specific antigen is unknown. One base away there is no much larger clone; base qualities are not given.

Healthy HIV-negative adults with no recently reported acute infections or vaccinations were included as donors. Every donor was a Caucasian adult living in Nashville, Tennessee, USA. CD4+ T cells were enriched through magnetic negative selection, after which naive cells were positively selected on CD45RA and the remaining negative fraction served as the memory subset. Blood was collected by leukapheresis, and PBMCs were isolated by Ficoll-Histopaque density gradient centrifugation and then cryopreserved in liquid nitrogen vapor phase. Purity and quantity of every magnetically sorted T cell population were checked by analytical flow cytometry. Genomic DNA was isolated from each sorted fraction and quantified by UV absorbance on a Nanodrop 2000c. Study-wide conclusions, independent of this receptor: Because the study included a small number of donors, the genetic and exposure-history diversity represented was limited. Sharing across several donors was observed for about 5% of naive CD4, 3.5% of naive CD8, about 2.3% of memory CD4, and 0.4% of memory CD8 clonotypes. Rarefaction of sorted-subset datasets indicated incomplete sequencing despite the large sequencing depth. Compared with non-shared clonotypes, the clonotypes found in all four sorted-subset donors had higher generation probabilities. Based on pairwise subsampling, the degree of clonotype sharing among donors was expected to be affected by sequencing depth. Estimated clonotype richness was generally larger for naive than for memory subsets. Only blood was sampled, and tissue TCR repertoires likely differ from those in blood.

Using the deep immunoSEQ assay, multiplex PCR amplified TCR CDR3 regions from genomic DNA. Genomic DNA extracted from each cell subset was distributed evenly over all wells of several immunoSEQ 96-well plates, and each plate served as one replicate. For sorted subsets, each replicate PCR was loaded with 200 ng genomic DNA, equivalent to approximately 27,000 T cell genomes. The purified libraries were quantified using a Qubit 3.0 fluorometer, sized with a Bioanalyzer 2100, and then quantified again using the KAPA Library Quantification kit. Every immunoSEQ 96-well plate was sequenced on a separate single-read 150-cycle Illumina NextSeq 550 flow cell. Processing in the source paper ran as follows. Because the immunoSEQ output held only junctional sequences and lacked quality scores, the filtering could not match the filtering applied to full-length reads. Sequences were annotated with PyIR, a Python wrapper for IgBLAST v1.9, using IMGT germline references to assign V/J genes and CDR3. Reads were removed for weak V/J assignments (E-value above 1e-6), missing CDR3, stop codons, out-of-frame junctions, or ambiguous translated residues. A V3J clonotype was defined by an identical inferred V gene, J gene, and CDR3 amino acid sequence. To compute the percentage overlap between repertoires, the number of shared unique clonotypes was divided by the size of the smaller repertoire. Richness of each repertoire was evaluated using RTK rarefaction, the Chao1 estimator, and Recon v2.1 estimates of unobserved clonotypes. Generation probabilities for all TCRbeta clonotypes obtained by the gDNA method from a handful of donors were computed using OLGA. The immuneACCESS repertoire file appears here via TCRdb, limited to in-frame rearrangements. These files lack a portion of the clones; in checked studies, under half of the deficit traces to unresolved V genes, and the cause of the others is not known. The D gene and trimming were derived from the DNA, and the V and J assignments and clone size from that table. The sample table holds approximately 980,000 clones, of which 70% to 85% were seen once. Jointly, the top ten make up over 1.3% of the sample.

Taken from cysteine to phenylalanine, the CDR3 has 15 residues. Solely the CDR3 DNA is kept, with 45 bases framed from the first base. CDR1 and CDR2 were assigned from the germline V gene as MNHEY and SVGAGI. Trimming takes 6 bases from V and 0 bases from J, and the germline ends sit 13 bases apart. The TCR was taken from a man between 18 and 35 years old in good health. The sequencing sample was made of memory CD4+ T cells sorted from blood. The sample's cell subset or site, from its label and the paper: CD45RA-negative fraction. The chain was built from TRBV6-5 and TRBJ2-3; a tentative D call is TRBD1 (6 bases match). The DNA is TGTGCCAGCAGCCAGGGACAACCTAGCACAGATACGCAGTATTTT. This encodes CASSQGQPSTDTQYF.